The clone carrying this T cell receptor beta chain turned up a few times. This sample is part of a study of identical twins. Germline assignment: CDR1 MDHEN and CDR2 SYDVKM. CDR3 size: 16 residues. Trimming cost V 2 bases and J 0 bases, with 13 bases left between them. TCRdb reprocessed the 5' RACE reads via MiXCR and lists one record per CDR3 protein. Of some 320,000 distinct CDR3 sequences detected, around 12% appear once; the ten largest clones hold roughly 7%. These data were also filed under a second study, of yellow fever vaccine responses in identical twins.

Sample: CD8+ T cells sorted from blood. The J gene is TRBJ1-1, the V gene TRBV28, with a possible D match to TRBD1 (5 bases). This TCR was recovered from a young woman in good health. The CDR3 spells CASSLNPQGMNTEAFF. The CDR3, as DNA: TGTGCCAGCAGTTTAAATCCCCAGGGAATGAACACTGAAGCTTTCTTT.